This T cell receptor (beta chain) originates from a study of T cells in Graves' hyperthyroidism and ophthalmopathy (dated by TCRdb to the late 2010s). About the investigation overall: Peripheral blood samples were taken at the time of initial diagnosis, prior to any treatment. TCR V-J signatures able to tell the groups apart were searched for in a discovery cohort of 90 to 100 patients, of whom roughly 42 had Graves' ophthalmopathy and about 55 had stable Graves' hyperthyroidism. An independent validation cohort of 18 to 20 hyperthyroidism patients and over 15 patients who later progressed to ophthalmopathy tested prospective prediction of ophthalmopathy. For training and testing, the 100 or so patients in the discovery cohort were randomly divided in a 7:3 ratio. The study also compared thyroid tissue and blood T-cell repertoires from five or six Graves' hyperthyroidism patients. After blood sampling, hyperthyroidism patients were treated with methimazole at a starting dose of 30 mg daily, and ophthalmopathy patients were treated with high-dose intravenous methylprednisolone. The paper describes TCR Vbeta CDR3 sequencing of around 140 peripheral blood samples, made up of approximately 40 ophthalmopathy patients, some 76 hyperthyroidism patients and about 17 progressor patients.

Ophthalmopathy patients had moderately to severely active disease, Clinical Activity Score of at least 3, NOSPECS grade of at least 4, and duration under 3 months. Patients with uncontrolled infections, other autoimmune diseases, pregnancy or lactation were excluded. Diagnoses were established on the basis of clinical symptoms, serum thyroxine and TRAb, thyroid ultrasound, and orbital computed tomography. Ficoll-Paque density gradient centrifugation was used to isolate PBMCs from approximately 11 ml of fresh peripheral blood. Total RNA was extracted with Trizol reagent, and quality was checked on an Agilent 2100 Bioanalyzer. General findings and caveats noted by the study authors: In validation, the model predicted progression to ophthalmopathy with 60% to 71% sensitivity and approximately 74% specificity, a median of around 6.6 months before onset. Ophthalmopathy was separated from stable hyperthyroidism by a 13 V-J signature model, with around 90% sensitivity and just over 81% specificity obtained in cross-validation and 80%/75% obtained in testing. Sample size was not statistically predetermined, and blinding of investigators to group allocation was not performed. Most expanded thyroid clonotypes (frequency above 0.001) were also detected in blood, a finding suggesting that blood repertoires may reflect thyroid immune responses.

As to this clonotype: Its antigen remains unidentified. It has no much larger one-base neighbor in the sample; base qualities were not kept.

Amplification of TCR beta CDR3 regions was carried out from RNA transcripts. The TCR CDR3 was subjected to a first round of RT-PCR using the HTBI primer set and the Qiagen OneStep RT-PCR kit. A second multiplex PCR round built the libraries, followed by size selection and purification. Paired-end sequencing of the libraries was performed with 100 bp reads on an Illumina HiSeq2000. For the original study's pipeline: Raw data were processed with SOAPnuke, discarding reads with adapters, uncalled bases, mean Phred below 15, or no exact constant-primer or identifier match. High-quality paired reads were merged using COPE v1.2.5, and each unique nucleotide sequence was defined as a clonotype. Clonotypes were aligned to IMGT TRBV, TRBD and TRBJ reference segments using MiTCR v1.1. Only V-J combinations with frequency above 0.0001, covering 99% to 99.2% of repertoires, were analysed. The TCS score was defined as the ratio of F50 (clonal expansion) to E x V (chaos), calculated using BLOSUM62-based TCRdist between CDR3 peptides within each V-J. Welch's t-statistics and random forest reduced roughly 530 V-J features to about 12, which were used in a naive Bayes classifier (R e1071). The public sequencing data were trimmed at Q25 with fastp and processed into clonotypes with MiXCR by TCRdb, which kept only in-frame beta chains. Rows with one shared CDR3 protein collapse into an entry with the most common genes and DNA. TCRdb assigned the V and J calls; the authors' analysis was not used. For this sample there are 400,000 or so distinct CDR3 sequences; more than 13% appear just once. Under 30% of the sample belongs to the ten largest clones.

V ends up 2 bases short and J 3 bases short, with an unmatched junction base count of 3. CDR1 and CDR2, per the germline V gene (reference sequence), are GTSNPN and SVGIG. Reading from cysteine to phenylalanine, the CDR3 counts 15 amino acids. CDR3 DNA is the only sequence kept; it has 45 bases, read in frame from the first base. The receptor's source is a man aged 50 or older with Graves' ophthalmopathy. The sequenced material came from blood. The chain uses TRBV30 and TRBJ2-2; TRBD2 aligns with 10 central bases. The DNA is TGTGCCTGGAGTCTAGCGGGAGCACACACCGGGGAGCTGTTTTTT. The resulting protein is CAWSLAGAHTGELFF.